This TCR beta chain is drawn from a study of T cell changes during pregnancy in multiple sclerosis. Losses at the gene ends were 2 bases for V and 7 bases for J; bases not matched to a gene: 8. The germline gives CDR1 LNHDA, CDR2 SQIVND (reference sequence). This CDR3 has 15 amino acids. Here immunoSEQ multiplex PCR was the method, and the copy in TCRdb shows in-frame clones only, minus some. This table has some 37,000 clones, around 90% appearing once. This receptor was obtained from a female donor in good health, enrolled as a control in a pregnancy study. V gene TRBV19 combines with J gene TRBJ1-1; 9 bases fit TRBD1. Sequenced here: CD4+ T cells from peripheral blood mononuclear cells, sampled after pregnancy. The CDR3 sequence: CASSISPDRGGEAFF. CDR3 coding DNA: TGTGCCAGTAGTATATCCCCGGACAGGGGAGGTGAAGCTTTCTTT.